This TCR beta chain originates from a study of T cell changes during pregnancy in multiple sclerosis. This CDR3 has 12 amino acids. Germline V CDR1 and CDR2: SGHTS, YDEGEE. Between the trimmed V and J ends, which lost 4 bases and 6 bases, there was a span of 9 bases. Libraries were prepared by immunoSEQ multiplex PCR; TCRdb keeps only in-frame clonotypes and omits some of them. The data hold some 57,000 clones, with under 95% observed a single time. This specimen consisted of CD4+ T cells from peripheral blood mononuclear cells, obtained after pregnancy. The sequence was obtained from a female donor in good health, enrolled as a control in a pregnancy study. This chain links TRBV5-8 with TRBJ2-3; D is ambiguous. CDR3 nucleotides: TGTGCCAGCAGCGTTCTTTTCGATACGCAGTATTTT. The encoded protein is CASSVLFDTQYF.